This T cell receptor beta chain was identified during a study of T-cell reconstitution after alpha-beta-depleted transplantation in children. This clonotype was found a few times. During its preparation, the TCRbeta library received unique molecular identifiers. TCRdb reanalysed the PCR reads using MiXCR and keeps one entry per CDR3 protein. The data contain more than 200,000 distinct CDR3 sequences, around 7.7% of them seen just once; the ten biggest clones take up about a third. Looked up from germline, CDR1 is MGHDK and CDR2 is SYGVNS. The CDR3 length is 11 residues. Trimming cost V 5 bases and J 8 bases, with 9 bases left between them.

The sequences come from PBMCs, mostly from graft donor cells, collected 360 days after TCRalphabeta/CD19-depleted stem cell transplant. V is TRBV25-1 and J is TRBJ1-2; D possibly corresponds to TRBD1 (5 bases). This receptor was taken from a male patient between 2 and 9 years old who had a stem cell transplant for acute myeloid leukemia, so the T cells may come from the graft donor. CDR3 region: CASSQGRGYTF. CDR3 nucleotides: TGTGCCAGCAGTCAGGGACGGGGCTACACCTTC.